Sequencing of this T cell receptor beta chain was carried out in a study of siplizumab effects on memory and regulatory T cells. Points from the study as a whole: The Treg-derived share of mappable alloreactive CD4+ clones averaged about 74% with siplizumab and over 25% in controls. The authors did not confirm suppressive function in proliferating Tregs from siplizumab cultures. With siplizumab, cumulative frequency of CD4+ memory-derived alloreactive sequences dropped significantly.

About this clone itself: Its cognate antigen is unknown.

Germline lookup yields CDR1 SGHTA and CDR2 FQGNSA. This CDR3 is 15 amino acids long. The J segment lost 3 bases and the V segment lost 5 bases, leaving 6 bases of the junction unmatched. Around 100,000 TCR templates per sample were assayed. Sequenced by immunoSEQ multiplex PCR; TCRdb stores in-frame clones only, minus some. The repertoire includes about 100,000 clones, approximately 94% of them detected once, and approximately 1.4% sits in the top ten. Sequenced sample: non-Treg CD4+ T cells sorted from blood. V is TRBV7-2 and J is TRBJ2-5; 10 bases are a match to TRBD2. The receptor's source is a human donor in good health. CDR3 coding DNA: TGTGCCAGCAGCCCCAATGGACTAGCGGAAGAGACCCAGTACTTC. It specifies CASSPNGLAEETQYF. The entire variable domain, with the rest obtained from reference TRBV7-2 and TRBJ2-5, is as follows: GAGVSQSPSNKVTEKGKDVELRCDPISGHTALYWYRQSLGQGLEFLIYFQGNSAPDKSGLPSDRFSAERTGGSVSTLTIQRTQQEDSAVYLCASSPNGLAEETQYFGPGTRLLVL.